This TCR beta chain emerged from a study of cytomegalovirus exposure and HLA in healthy donors. This clone was observed a few times. CDR1 SGHNT and CDR2 YYREEE come from the germline V gene (reference sequence). This CDR3 contains 13 residues. The V gene end was trimmed by 3 bases and the J gene end by 3 bases; junction bases not matched to a gene: 3. Amplification used 60 Vbeta primers and 13 Jbeta primers. The method was immunoSEQ multiplex PCR; TCRdb's version includes in-frame clones alone and lacks a portion of them. The sample lists a few hundred thousand clones; about 90% were seen once. This receptor was taken from a woman aged 18-30 years in good health and CMV-seronegative. Sequences were obtained from PBMCs. The chain employs TRBV5-4 and TRBJ2-7; 7 bases match TRBD1. The CDR3 coding sequence is TGTGCCAGCAGCTGGGGACAGCTCTACGAGCAGTACTTC. This sequence encodes CASSWGQLYEQYF.